This paragraph reports one T cell receptor beta chain. Its antigen remains undetermined. It has no much larger one-base neighbor in the sample; base qualities were not kept. Including the terminal cysteine and phenylalanine, the CDR3 comprises 15 residues. Kept here is only the CDR3 DNA, which spans 45 bases and is read in frame from base 1. CDR1 and CDR2 (ENHRY, SYGVKD) derive from the germline V gene. V is cut by 7 bases and J by 4 bases, and the space between the germline ends is 19 bases. Using the deep immunoSEQ assay, multiplex PCR amplified TCR CDR3 regions from genomic DNA. Extracted genomic DNA from each cell subset was spread evenly across all wells of several immunoSEQ 96-well plates, with each plate serving as a replicate. For sorted subsets, roughly 0.2 ug genomic DNA, equal to about 30,000 T cell genomes, was loaded into each replicate PCR. Purified libraries were quantified with a Qubit 3.0 fluorometer, sized on a Bioanalyzer 2100, and re-quantified with the KAPA Library Quantification kit. A separate single-read 150-cycle Illumina NextSeq 550 flow cell was used to sequence each immunoSEQ 96-well plate. On the study's bioinformatics: Because the immunoSEQ output included only junctional sequences and no quality scores, the filtering could not be the same as the filtering used for full-length reads. To assign V/J genes and CDR3, sequences were annotated using PyIR, a Python wrapper for IgBLAST v1.9, with IMGT germline references. Reads with weak V/J assignments (E-value above 1e-6), missing CDR3, stop codons, out-of-frame junctions, or ambiguous translated residues were removed. V3J clonotypes were defined as sequences sharing the same inferred V gene, J gene, and CDR3 amino acid sequence. Percentage overlap between repertoires was computed as shared unique clonotypes divided by the size of the smaller repertoire. Three approaches were used to assess repertoire richness: RTK rarefaction, the Chao1 estimator, and Recon v2.1 estimates of unobserved clonotypes. Generation probabilities were computed with OLGA for all TCRbeta clonotypes obtained by the gDNA method from several donors. This is the immuneACCESS table as TCRdb keeps it, with only in-frame sequences that have V and J called. A part of the clones is gone; compared with another copy, unresolved V genes explain less than half, and the rest is unexplained. For V, J and clone size, that table is used; D and trimming come from the DNA. Within this sample are about 820,000 clones, with 90% to 95% of them counted one time only. Together, the top ten hold under 30% of the sample.

This entry is derived from a study of shared clonotypes between healthy human individuals (dated by TCRdb to 2020 to 2021). Turning to the overall study: Three men and a couple of women, aged 18 to 49 years, made up the cohort. For each donor, three plates each were used for CD4 naive and CD4 memory, two plates were used for CD8 naive, and one plate was used for CD8 memory. Libraries were prepared and TCR repertoires were sequenced by different laboratories using diverse techniques, in order to increase sequencing depth and limit assay-specific biases. Per donor, leukapheresis produced somewhere between about 0.85 and 10 billion PBMCs. To estimate repertoire size and how much clonotype sharing occurs between individuals, the study deeply sequenced the blood TCR repertoires of roughly 5 healthy adults.

CD8 naive samples consisted of CD45RO-negative cells that were positively selected for CCR7, yielding a CD45RA+CCR7+ population without TemRA cells. Healthy HIV-negative adults with no recently reported acute infections or vaccinations were included as donors. Every donor was a Caucasian adult residing in Nashville, Tennessee, USA. Blood was obtained by leukapheresis, after which PBMCs were separated by Ficoll-Histopaque density gradient centrifugation and cryopreserved in liquid nitrogen vapor phase. Purity and quantity of every magnetically sorted T cell population were checked by analytical flow cytometry. Each sorted fraction had its genomic DNA isolated and then quantified by UV absorbance on a Nanodrop 2000c. The investigation overall reported the following: Sampling was restricted to blood, and TCR repertoires in tissue are likely to differ from TCR repertoires in blood. Naive subsets generally had larger estimated clonotype richness than memory subsets. The genetic and exposure-history diversity represented was limited by the small number of donors. Even with the large sequencing depth, rarefaction of the sorted-subset datasets indicated that sequencing was incomplete. Higher generation probabilities were observed for clonotypes shared by all four sorted-subset donors than for non-shared clonotypes. Sharing across a few donors was observed for around 4.8% of naive CD4, over 3% of naive CD8, over 2% of memory CD4, and roughly 0.4% of memory CD8 clonotypes. Pairwise subsampling led to the expectation that sequencing depth would affect the degree of clonotype sharing among donors.

The sample was naive CD8+ T cells sorted from blood. The sample's cell subset or site, from its label and the paper: CD45RA+CCR7+. The rearranged chain carries TRBV10-3 and TRBJ2-5; the D segment could be TRBD1, given 7 matching bases. The receptor was derived from a man aged 30 to 39 in good health. The DNA reads TGTGCCATCAAGGGGGGCCAGGGGGGCAGAGAGACCCAGTACTTC. Its coded protein is CAIKGGQGGRETQYF.